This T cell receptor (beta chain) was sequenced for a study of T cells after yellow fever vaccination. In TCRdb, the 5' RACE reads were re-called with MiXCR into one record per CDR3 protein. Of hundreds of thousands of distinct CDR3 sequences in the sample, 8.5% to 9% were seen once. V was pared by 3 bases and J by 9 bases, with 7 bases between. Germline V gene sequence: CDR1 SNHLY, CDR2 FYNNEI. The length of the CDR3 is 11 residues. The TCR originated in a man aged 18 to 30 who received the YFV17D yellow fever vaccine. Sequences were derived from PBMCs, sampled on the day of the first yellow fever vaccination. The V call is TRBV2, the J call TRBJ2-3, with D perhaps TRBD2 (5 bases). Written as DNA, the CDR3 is TGTGCCAGCAGTGATGAGGGCACGCAGTATTTT. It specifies CASSDEGTQYF.